The rows below give T cell receptor beta chains drawn from one sample of a study of cytomegalovirus exposure and HLA in healthy donors. Produced via immunoSEQ multiplex PCR; TCRdb's table is partial and in-frame only. The sample yields approximately 130,000 clones, approximately 78% seen once. What was sequenced was PBMCs. Receptors originate from a human donor in good health. The CDR3 runs from the conserved cysteine through the conserved F or W. D genes are given only for firm matches. Size is omitted from some rows. Given values are once, few, many or a class for expanded clones.

>NA|NA|TRBJ2-7|TRBV10-3
TGTGCCATCACCGACCCAGGACAAAGCTACGAGCAGTACTTC
CAITDPGQSYEQYF
>NA|NA|TRBJ1-5|TRBV27
TGTGCCAGCAGTGGGCGTAATAGCAATCAGCCCCAGCATTTT
CASSGRNSNQPQHF
>once|NA|TRBJ2-6|TRBV6-5
TGTGCCAGCGGGCCGATCTCTGGGGCCAACGTCCTGACTTTC
CASGPISGANVLTF
>once|TRBD2|TRBJ2-5|TRBV27
TGTGTTAGCAGTCCGACGATTCGAGCGGGAGAGCAGTACTTC
CVSSPTIRAGEQYF
>few|NA|TRBJ1-6|TRBV6-6
TGTGCCAGCAGTCCCCTATCCGGGCCGGGATATTCACCCCTCCACTTT
CASSPLSGPGYSPLHF
>NA|TRBD2|TRBJ2-7|TRBV30
TGTGCCTGGAGACCAAAGCGGGGAGGTAACGAGCAGTACTTC
CAWRPKRGGNEQYF
>few|TRBD1|TRBJ1-1|TRBV10-3
TGTGCCATCAGTTTGGGGACAGGGAACACTGAAGCTTTCTTT
CAISLGTGNTEAFF
>NA|NA|TRBJ2-4|TRBV19
TGTGCCAGTAGTACCCCCGCGGGGGCTTACAAAAACATTCAGTACTTC
CASSTPAGAYKNIQYF
>NA|NA|TRBJ1-3|TRBV9
TGTGCCAGCAGCGAAACAGGCTCTGGAAACACCATATATTTT
CASSETGSGNTIYF
>NA|TRBD1|TRBJ2-1|TRBV4-3
TGCGCCAGCAGCCAGGGACAGGGGCCCTCTGGGCAGTTCTTC
CASSQGQGPSGQFF
>NA|NA|TRBJ1-1|TRBV5-6
TGTGCCAGCAGCTCCCTCGGTCGTCTAGCTTTCTTT
CASSSLGRLAFF
>few|TRBD1|TRBJ1-5|TRBV6-5
TGTGCCAGCAGTAGGACAGGGGGTGCTCAGCCCCAGCATTTT
CASSRTGGAQPQHF
>NA|NA|TRBJ1-5|TRBV27
TGTGCCAGCAGCTGGGGGGGCAATCAGCCCCAGCATTTT
CASSWGGNQPQHF
>NA|NA|TRBJ1-3|TRBV4-3
TGCGCCAGCAGCCAAGAAGAGGACAGCTCTGGAAACACCATATATTTT
CASSQEEDSSGNTIYF
>NA|TRBD1|TRBJ2-1|TRBV7-3
TGTGCCAGCAGCCGGGACAGCCGGGGCGAGCAGTTCTTC
CASSRDSRGEQFF
>NA|NA|TRBJ2-6|TRBV7-9
TGTTCCAGCAGCTTAGCGATCAGGGAGGCCCCTGGGGCCAACGTCCTGACTTTC
CSSSLAIREAPGANVLTF
>NA|TRBD2|TRBJ2-2|TRBV10-3
TGTGCCATCAGGGGTAGCGGGAGTCCCGCCGGGGAGCTGTTTTTT
CAIRGSGSPAGELFF
>NA|TRBD1|TRBJ2-3|TRBV9
TGTGCCAGCAGCGTACGACAGGGAAGCACAGATACGCAGTATTTT
CASSVRQGSTDTQYF
>NA|TRBD1|TRBJ2-7|TRBV19
TGTGCCAGTAGCCTGGACAGGGCAAGTGGGCAGTACTTC
CASSLDRASGQYF
>NA|TRBD2|TRBJ2-3|TRBV9
TGTGCCAGCAGCGTAGTTGATGGAGGGAGGGCAGATACGCAGTATTTT
CASSVVDGGRADTQYF
>few|NA|TRBJ2-1|TRBV7-2
TGTGCCAGCAGCTTAGATTCCAGGCCAAATGAGCAGTTCTTC
CASSLDSRPNEQFF
>few|TRBD1|TRBJ1-2|TRBV30
TGTGCCTGGAGTCCGGGACAGATCTATGGCTACACCTTC
CAWSPGQIYGYTF
>NA|TRBD2|TRBJ2-1|TRBV19
TGTGCCAGTAGTAGAAGACAGGGGACTAGCGGGAGTGCCCCGATCTACAATGAGCAGTTCTTC
CASSRRQGTSGSAPIYNEQFF
>once|TRBD2|TRBJ2-7|TRBV6-6
TGTGCCAGCAGTTACGCGACTAGCGGGAGTCACGAGCAGTACTTC
CASSYATSGSHEQYF
>NA|NA|TRBJ2-7|TRBV7-2
TGTGCCAGCAGCTCAAGGACAGTGGGGACCTACGAGCAGTACTTC
CASSSRTVGTYEQYF
>NA|NA|TRBJ2-3|TRBV4-2
TGTGCCAGCAGCCAAGAGACTGGACTCACAGATACGCAGTATTTT
CASSQETGLTDTQYF
>many|NA|TRBJ2-1|TRBV11-2
TGTGCCAGCAGCTTGGGGGGACCCACCTACAATGAGCAGTTCTTC
CASSLGGPTYNEQFF
>NA|NA|TRBJ1-5|TRBV7-2
TGTGCCAGCAGCCGGTATAGCAATCAGCCCCAGCATTTT
CASSRYSNQPQHF
>NA|TRBD1|TRBJ1-1|TRBV6-4
TGTGCCAGCAGTGCAGGGGGTAACACTGAAGCTTTCTTT
CASSAGGNTEAFF
>NA|NA|TRBJ1-3|TRBV15
TGTGCCACCAGCCGCAGGATCGGAAACACCATATATTTT
CATSRRIGNTIYF
>few|TRBD1|TRBJ1-6|TRBV11-2
TGTGCCAGCAGCCAGGACAGGCTGAATTCACCCCTCCACTTT
CASSQDRLNSPLHF
>few|TRBD1|TRBJ1-2|TRBV2
TGTGCCAGCAGTAGGACAGGGAGAAAATATGGCTACACCTTC
CASSRTGRKYGYTF
>NA|TRBD1|TRBJ1-1|TRBV30
TGTGCCTGGAGTGTGGGTCAGGGGGGAGAAGCTTTCTTT
CAWSVGQGGEAFF
>NA|NA|TRBJ2-7|TRBV6-1
TGTGCCAGCAGTGGAGGAGCCCCGCCCGAGCAGTACTTC
CASSGGAPPEQYF
>NA|NA|TRBJ1-2|TRBV10-3
TGTGCCATCAGTGAAAGAGGGTCAGTCACTAACTATGGCTACACCTTC
CAISERGSVTNYGYTF
>NA|NA|TRBJ2-1|TRBV6-1
TGTGCCAGCAGTGCAGGCGGAACAGGGCACTACAATGAGCAGTTCTTC
CASSAGGTGHYNEQFF
>NA|NA|TRBJ2-1|TRBV7-8
TGTGCCAGCAGCCCCCTGGCGGGCGAAAAGTTCTTC
CASSPLAGEKFF
>NA|NA|TRBJ2-1|TRBV6-5
TGTGCCAGCAGTTACGTGGAGGGTGGCGGGAATGAGCAGTTCTTC
CASSYVEGGGNEQFF
>NA|TRBD2|TRBJ2-5|TRBV29-1
TGCAGCGTTGTTAGGGCTAGCGGGGAGACCCAGTACTTC
CSVVRASGETQYF
>NA|TRBD2|TRBJ2-7|TRBV6-4
TGTGCCAGCAGTGAAGGCGGGGGATCGGACGAGCAGTACTTC
CASSEGGGSDEQYF
>NA|NA|TRBJ1-6|TRBV2
TGTGCCAGCACCCCTCAGGGGAATTCACCCCTCCACTTT
CASTPQGNSPLHF